This T cell receptor (beta chain) was profiled in a study of blood T cell repertoires in COVID-19. About the research overall: COVID-19 samples, acute and convalescent, were from the United States, Italy and Spain. The analysed material was cDNA or gDNA that came from T cells, B-cell-depleted T cells, or PBMCs.

This clone was detected only once. V shed 0 bases, J shed 0 bases, and the junction held 3 bases outside the gene matches. Germline V CDR1 and CDR2: SGHRS, YFSETQ. The CDR3 runs 17 residues. Authors' processing steps: Reference gene primer amplification in the assay estimated nucleated cell counts. Generated by immunoSEQ multiplex PCR, the TCRdb table keeps only in-frame clones and is missing some. D and trimming come from the DNA, and the V and J calls and clone size come from that table. The repertoire includes some 100,000 clones, just under 85% of them detected once, and 10% to 15% sits in the top ten.

Material: peripheral blood. This TCR was recovered from a woman in her 70s with active or convalescent COVID-19. The J gene is TRBJ2-3, the V gene TRBV5-1; 11 bases line up with TRBD2. Written as DNA, the CDR3 is TGCGCCAGCAGCTTGGTAGCGGGGGGGCCTAGCACAGATACGCAGTATTTT. This gives the protein CASSLVAGGPSTDTQYF.